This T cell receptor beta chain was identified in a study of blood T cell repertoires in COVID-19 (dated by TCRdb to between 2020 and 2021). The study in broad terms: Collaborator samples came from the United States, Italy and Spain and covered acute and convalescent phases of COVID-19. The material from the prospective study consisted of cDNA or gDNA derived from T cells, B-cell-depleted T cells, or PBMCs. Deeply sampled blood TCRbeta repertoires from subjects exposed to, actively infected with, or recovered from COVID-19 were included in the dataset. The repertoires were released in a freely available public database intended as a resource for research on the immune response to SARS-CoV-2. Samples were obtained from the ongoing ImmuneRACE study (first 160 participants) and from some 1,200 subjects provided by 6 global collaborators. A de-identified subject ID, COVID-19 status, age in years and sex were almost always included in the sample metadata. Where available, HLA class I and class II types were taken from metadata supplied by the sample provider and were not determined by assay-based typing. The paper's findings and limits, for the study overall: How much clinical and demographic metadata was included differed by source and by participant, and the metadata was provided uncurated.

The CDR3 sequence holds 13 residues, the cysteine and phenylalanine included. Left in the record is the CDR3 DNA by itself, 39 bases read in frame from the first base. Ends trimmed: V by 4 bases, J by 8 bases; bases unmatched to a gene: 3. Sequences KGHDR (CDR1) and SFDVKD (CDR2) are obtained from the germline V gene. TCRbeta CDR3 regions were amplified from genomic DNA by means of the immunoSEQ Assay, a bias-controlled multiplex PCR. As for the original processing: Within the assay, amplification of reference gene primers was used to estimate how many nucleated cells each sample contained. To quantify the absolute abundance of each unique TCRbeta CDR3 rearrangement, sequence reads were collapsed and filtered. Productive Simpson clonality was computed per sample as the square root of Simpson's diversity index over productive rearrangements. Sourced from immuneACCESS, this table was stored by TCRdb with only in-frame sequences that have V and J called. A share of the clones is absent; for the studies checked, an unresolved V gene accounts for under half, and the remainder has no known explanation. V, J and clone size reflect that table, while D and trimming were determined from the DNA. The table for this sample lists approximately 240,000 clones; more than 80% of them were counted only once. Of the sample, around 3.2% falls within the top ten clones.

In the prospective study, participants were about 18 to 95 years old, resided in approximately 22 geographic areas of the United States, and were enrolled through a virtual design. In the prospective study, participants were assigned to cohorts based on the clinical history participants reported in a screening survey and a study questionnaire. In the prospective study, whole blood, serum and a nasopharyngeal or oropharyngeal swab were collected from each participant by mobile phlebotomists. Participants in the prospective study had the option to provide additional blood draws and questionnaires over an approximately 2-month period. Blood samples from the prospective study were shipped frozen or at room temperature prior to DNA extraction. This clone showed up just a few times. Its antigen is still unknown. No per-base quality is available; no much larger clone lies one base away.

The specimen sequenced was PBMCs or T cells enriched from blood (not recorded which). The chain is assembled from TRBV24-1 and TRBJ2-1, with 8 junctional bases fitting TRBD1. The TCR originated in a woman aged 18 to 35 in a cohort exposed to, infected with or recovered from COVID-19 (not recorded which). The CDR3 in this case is CATSDTDRDEQFF. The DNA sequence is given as TGTGCCACCAGTGACACGGACAGGGATGAGCAGTTCTTC.